The 6 T cell receptor beta chains given below trace back to one sample, sequenced in a study of cytomegalovirus exposure and HLA in healthy donors. 13 Jbeta primers and 60 Vbeta primers were used for the PCR. Sequenced by immunoSEQ multiplex PCR; TCRdb stores in-frame clones only, minus some. The table shows around 170,000 clones, with approximately 84% occurring only once. Sequenced: PBMCs. Source of these receptors: a girl under 18 in good health and CMV-seropositive.

The CDR3 DNA is TGCGCCAGCAGCCAAGGCAGGGCCCCCGGAAGGGATACGCAGTATTTT. Protein product: CASSQGRAPGRDTQYF. This chain links TRBV4-1 with TRBJ2-3, with a tentative D call TRBD1 (5 bases). Trimming removed 1 base at V and 6 bases at J, with 17 bases between. This CDR3 is 16 amino acids long. The germline gives CDR1 MGHRA, CDR2 YSYEKL.

CDR3 nucleotide sequence: TGTGCCAGCAGTTACTCAGGGGGGGTCTATGGCTACACCTTC. Amino acid sequence: CASSYSGGVYGYTF. J is TRBJ1-2 and V is TRBV6-5; D is perhaps TRBD1 (6 bases). The CDR3 extends over 14 amino acids. V lost 0 bases to trimming and J lost 4 bases, with 9 bases between them. Germline-derived CDR1 and CDR2 are MNHEY and SVGAGI.

The J gene is TRBJ2-3, the V gene TRBV10-1; D gene ambiguous. Germline-derived CDR1 and CDR2 are WNHNN and SYGVQD (reference sequence). The CDR3 runs to 14 residues. Between the trimmed V and J ends, which lost 5 bases and 0 bases, there was a span of 9 bases. The CDR3 sequence: CASSLTTSTDTQYF. The CDR3 bases are TGCGCCAGCAGTTTAACTACTAGCACAGATACGCAGTATTTT.

The V and J genes are TRBV5-6 and TRBJ2-3; 8 bases are shared with TRBD2. J lost 0 bases, V lost 4 bases, and 7 bases had no gene match. The CDR3 spans 16 residues. Germline V gene sequence: CDR1 SGHDT, CDR2 YYEEEE. The CDR3 coding sequence is TGTGCCAGCAGCACCGGACTAGCAGCTAGCACAGATACGCAGTATTTT. Its translation is CASSTGLAASTDTQYF.

The chain uses TRBV27 and TRBJ1-2, with 7 bases that match TRBD1. V dropped 2 bases and J dropped 0; count of bases not matched to a gene: 6. Germline V gives CDR1 MNHEY, CDR2 SMNVEV (reference sequence). The CDR3 length is 16 residues. CDR3 residues: CASSLKGQDTNYGYTF. CDR3 nucleotides: TGTGCCAGCAGTTTAAAAGGACAGGACACTAACTATGGCTACACCTTC.

The chain carries TRBV29-1 and TRBJ1-2; tentative D call: TRBD1 (5 bases). Trimming shortened V by 4 bases and J by 7 bases, and 13 bases separated the two germline ends. The germline V gene encodes CDR1 SQVTM and CDR2 ANQGSEA. The CDR3 has 12 residues. CDR3 in amino acids: CSVVVHGGGYTF. CDR3 in DNA: TGCAGCGTTGTAGTCCACGGGGGTGGCTACACCTTC.